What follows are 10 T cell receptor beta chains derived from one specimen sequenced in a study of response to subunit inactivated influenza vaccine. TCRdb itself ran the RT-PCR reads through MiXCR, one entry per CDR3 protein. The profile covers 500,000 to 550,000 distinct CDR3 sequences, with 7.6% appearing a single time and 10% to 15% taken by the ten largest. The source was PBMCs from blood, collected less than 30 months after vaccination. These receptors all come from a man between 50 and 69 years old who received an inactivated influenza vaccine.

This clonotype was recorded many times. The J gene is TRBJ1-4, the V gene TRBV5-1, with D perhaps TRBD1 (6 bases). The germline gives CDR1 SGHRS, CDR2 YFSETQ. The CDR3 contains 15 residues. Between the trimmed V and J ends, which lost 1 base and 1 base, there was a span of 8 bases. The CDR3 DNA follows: TGCGCCAGCAGCTTGACAGGGAAAACTAATGAAAAACTGTTTTTT. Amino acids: CASSLTGKTNEKLFF. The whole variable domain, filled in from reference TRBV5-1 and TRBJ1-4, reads KAGVTQTPRYLIKTRGQQVTLSCSPISGHRSVSWYQQTPGQGLQFLFEYFSETQRNKGNFPGRFSGRQFSNSRSEMNVSTLELGDSALYLCASSLTGKTNEKLFFGSGTQLSVL.

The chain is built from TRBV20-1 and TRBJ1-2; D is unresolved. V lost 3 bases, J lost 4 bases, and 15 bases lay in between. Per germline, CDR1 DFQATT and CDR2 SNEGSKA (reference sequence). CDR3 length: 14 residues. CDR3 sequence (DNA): TGCAGTGCTAGCGCGGGCGCCGAGCCCTATGGCTACACCTTC. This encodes CSASAGAEPYGYTF.

CDR3 amino acids: CASSATGLANYGYTF. DNA for the CDR3: TGTGCCAGCAGCGCGACAGGACTAGCTAACTATGGCTACACCTTC. This chain links TRBV9 with TRBJ1-2; weak D call: TRBD1 (6 bases). The CDR3 spans 15 residues. CDR1 and CDR2 (germline): SGDLS, YYNGEE. The V and J ends lost 3 bases and 0 bases respectively, with 12 bases between them.

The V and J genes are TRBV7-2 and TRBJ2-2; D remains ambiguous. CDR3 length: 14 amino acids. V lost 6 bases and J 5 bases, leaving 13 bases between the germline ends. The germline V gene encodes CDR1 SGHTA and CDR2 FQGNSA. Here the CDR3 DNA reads TGTGCCAGCAGTCCGACAACAAGAACCGGGGAGCTGTTTTTT. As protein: CASSPTTRTGELFF.

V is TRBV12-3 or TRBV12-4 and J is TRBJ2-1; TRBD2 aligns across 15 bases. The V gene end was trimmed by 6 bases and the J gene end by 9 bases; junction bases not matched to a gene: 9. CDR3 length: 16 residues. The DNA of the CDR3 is TGTGCCAGCAGCCCGGGACTAGCGGGGGGCTCGGGTGAGCAGTTCTTC. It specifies CASSPGLAGGSGEQFF.

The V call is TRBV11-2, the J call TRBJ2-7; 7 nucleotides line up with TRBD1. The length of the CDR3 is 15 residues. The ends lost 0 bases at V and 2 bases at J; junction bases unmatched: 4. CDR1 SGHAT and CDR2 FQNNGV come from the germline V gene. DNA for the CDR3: TGTGCCAGCAGCTTAGAGGTGACAGGGACCTACGAGCAGTACTTC. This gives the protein CASSLEVTGTYEQYF.

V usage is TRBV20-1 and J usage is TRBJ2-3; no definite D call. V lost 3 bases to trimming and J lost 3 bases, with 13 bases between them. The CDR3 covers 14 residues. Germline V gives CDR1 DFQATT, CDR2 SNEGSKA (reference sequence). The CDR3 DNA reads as TGCAGTGCTAGTAGTATGGGTGTGACAGATACGCAGTATTTT. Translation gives CSASSMGVTDTQYF.

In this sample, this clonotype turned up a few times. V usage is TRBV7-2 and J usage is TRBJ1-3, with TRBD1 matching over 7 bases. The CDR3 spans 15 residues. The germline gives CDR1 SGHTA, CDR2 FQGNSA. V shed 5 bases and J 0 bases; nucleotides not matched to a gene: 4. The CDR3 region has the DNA TGTGCCAGCAGCACGCGGGACAGCTCTGGAAACACCATATATTTT. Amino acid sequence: CASSTRDSSGNTIYF.

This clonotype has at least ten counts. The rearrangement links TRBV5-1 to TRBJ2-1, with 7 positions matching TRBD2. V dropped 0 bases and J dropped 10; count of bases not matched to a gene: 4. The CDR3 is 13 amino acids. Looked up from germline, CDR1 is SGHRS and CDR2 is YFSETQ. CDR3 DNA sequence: TGCGCCAGCAGCTTGGATGGTAGCGGGGAGCAGTTCTTC. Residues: CASSLDGSGEQFF.

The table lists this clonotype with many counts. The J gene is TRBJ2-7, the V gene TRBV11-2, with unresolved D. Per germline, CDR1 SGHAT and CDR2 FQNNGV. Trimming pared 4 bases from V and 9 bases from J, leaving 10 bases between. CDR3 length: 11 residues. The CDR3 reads CASSSTYSQYF. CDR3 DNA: TGTGCCAGCAGCTCAACGTATTCGCAGTACTTC.